This TCR beta chain was found in a study of shared T cell receptors in the human thymus. V gave up 5 bases and J gave up 7 bases; unmatched junction bases: 11. This CDR3 is 16 amino acids long. Germline V gives CDR1 PRHDT, CDR2 FYEKMQ (reference sequence). The protocol was immunoSEQ multiplex PCR, while the TCRdb copy is restricted to in-frame clones and leaves out a portion. The profile shows some 700,000 clones, approximately 85% of them singletons. This sample also appeared in a second study, on human thymus T cells. That investigation notes: Each of the donors was a healthy Finnish infant who was undergoing open corrective cardiac surgery for congenital heart defects. During corrective heart surgery, resections were taken, and the thymus tissue came from them. V and J genes seemed to be used with bias in thymic and blood repertoires. Unrelated individuals were reported by related research to share highly overlapping thymic repertoires.

The chain employs TRBV13 and TRBJ2-1; 10 bases fit TRBD2. Sequencing was performed on thymocytes. This receptor was taken from a girl under three years old with a congenital heart defect. The CDR3 spells CASSLLTGLASNEQFF. CDR3 coding DNA: TGTGCCAGCAGCCTACTGACGGGACTAGCGTCAAATGAGCAGTTCTTC.